The 18 T cell receptor beta chains in this list originate from one sample, sequenced in a study of T cell responses to AZD1222 COVID-19 vaccine. Generated by immunoSEQ multiplex PCR, the TCRdb table keeps only in-frame clones and is missing some. Here the sample spans roughly 140,000 clones, approximately 88% being singletons. The source was peripheral blood, collected on day 0 of AZD1222 vaccination. Receptors originate from an adult in good health.

This clone has a single count. This chain connects TRBV24-1 to TRBJ1-2, with D perhaps TRBD1 (5 bases). The CDR3 is made up of 11 amino acids. Germline V CDR1 and CDR2: KGHDR, SFDVKD. Trimming cost V 8 bases and J 2 bases, with 5 bases left between them. The CDR3 region has the DNA TGTGCCACCAAGGGGAACTATGGCTACACCTTC. This translates into CATKGNYGYTF.

This clone was detected only once. The chain employs TRBV4-1 and TRBJ1-1, with a tentative D call TRBD1 (5 bases). V was pared by 4 bases and J by 5 bases, with 14 bases between. CDR3 length: 14 residues. CDR1 is MGHRA, CDR2 YSYEKL, per germline. CDR3 protein: CASSPKSRETEAFF. DNA for the CDR3: TGCGCCAGCAGCCCAAAGAGCAGGGAAACTGAAGCTTTCTTT.

The V gene is TRBV5-4, the J gene TRBJ1-1; the match to TRBD1 covers 10 bases. Unmatched junction bases numbered 12, after V lost 3 bases and J lost 4 bases. Per the germline V gene, CDR1 is SGHNT and CDR2 is YYREEE (reference sequence). CDR3 length: 17 amino acids. The CDR3 nucleotides are TGTGCCAGCAGCTCACGGGACAGGGGCACCCTAAGCACTGAAGCTTTCTTT. The encoded protein is CASSSRDRGTLSTEAFF.

J is TRBJ1-6 and V is TRBV5-6; D is ambiguous. Germline V gene data show CDR1 as SGHDT and CDR2 as YYEEEE. This CDR3 spans 15 amino acids. The V and J ends lost 1 base and 9 bases respectively, with 14 bases between them. The CDR3 loop reads CASSLFPEWGSPLHF. Written as DNA, the CDR3 is TGTGCCAGCAGCTTGTTTCCGGAATGGGGTTCACCCCTCCACTTT.

Only one count was recorded for this clone. The chain employs TRBV4-1 and TRBJ2-7, with TRBD1 matching 9 bases. The germline gives CDR1 MGHRA, CDR2 YSYEKL. CDR3 length: 14 amino acids. Trimming at V came to 5 bases and at J to 4 bases, leaving 6 bases not matched to a gene. The CDR3 here is CASSLDRGNYEQYF. The DNA of the CDR3 is TGCGCCAGCAGCTTGGACAGGGGAAATTACGAGCAGTACTTC.

The chain uses TRBV5-1 and TRBJ1-2; D gene ambiguous. The length of the CDR3 is 14 residues. The V end lost 6 bases, the J end lost 0 bases, and 12 bases lay between the germline ends. CDR1 is SGHRS and CDR2 is YFSETQ in the germline V gene. The chain's CDR3 is CASTQQDPNYGYTF. The CDR3 nucleotides are TGCGCCAGCACCCAGCAGGATCCTAACTATGGCTACACCTTC. Drawing the rest from reference TRBV5-1 and TRBJ1-2, the complete variable domain is KAGVTQTPRYLIKTRGQQVTLSCSPISGHRSVSWYQQTPGQGLQFLFEYFSETQRNKGNFPGRFSGRQFSNSRSEMNVSTLELGDSALYLCASTQQDPNYGYTFGSGTRLTVV.

The rearrangement uses TRBV7-7 and TRBJ2-3; 15 bases fit TRBD2. Germline CDR1 is SSHAT and CDR2 is FNYEAQ (reference sequence). Unmatched junction bases numbered 6, after V lost 5 bases and J lost 3 bases. The CDR3 runs to 17 residues. The CDR3 DNA sequence: TGTGCCAGCAGCCTAGGGACTAGCGGGGGGTGGACAGATACGCAGTATTTT. Translation gives CASSLGTSGGWTDTQYF.

The V call is TRBV7-2, the J call TRBJ1-5, with D unresolved. Trimming removed 1 base from V and 4 bases from J, with 5 bases in between. Per germline, CDR1 SGHTA and CDR2 FQGNSA. CDR3 size: 13 residues. The CDR3 bases are TGTGCCAGCAGCTTAGTACAGAATCAGCCCCAGCATTTT. The encoded protein is CASSLVQNQPQHF.

V and J are TRBV11-2 and TRBJ1-2; D is possibly TRBD1 (5 bases). The length of the CDR3 is 14 residues. CDR1 is SGHAT, CDR2 FQNNGV, per germline. V was clipped by 5 bases and J by 2 bases, with 12 bases between them. The CDR3 DNA is TGTGCCAGCAGCCCCCGACAGCAGAACTATGGCTACACCTTC. Encoded protein: CASSPRQQNYGYTF.

The rearrangement links TRBV29-1 to TRBJ2-4; 9 positions match TRBD2. The CDR3 contains 14 residues. The germline gives CDR1 SQVTM, CDR2 ANQGSEA. With 5 bases clipped from V and 9 bases from J, the junction kept 11 bases outside the gene matches. As DNA, the CDR3 is TGCAGCGTTCTACCGGGACTAGCAAAAGGCATTCAGTACTTC. It is translated as CSVLPGLAKGIQYF.

This chain uses TRBV7-2 with TRBJ2-1, with D uncertain. Germline-derived CDR1 and CDR2 are SGHTA and FQGNSA. The CDR3 is 15 amino acids. Deletions cut 1 base from V and 8 bases from J, with 15 bases between. The CDR3 coding sequence is TGTGCCAGCAGCTTAGTGTCCGGACGATCCGATGAGCAGTTCTTC. Its translation: CASSLVSGRSDEQFF.

The gene calls are TRBV2 and TRBJ1-5; no clear D gene. The CDR3 consists of 14 residues. Trimming removed 3 bases from V and 3 bases from J, with 9 bases in between. The germline V gene has CDR1 SNHLY and CDR2 FYNNEI. CDR3 DNA sequence: TGTGCCAGCAGTGATTCATCTCCCAATCAGCCCCAGCATTTT. Its protein is CASSDSSPNQPQHF.

In regard to this clone: Other DNA sequences in the sample encode the same CDR3. V usage is TRBV11-2 and J usage is TRBJ1-1; 8 positions match TRBD1. The CDR3 runs to 13 residues. Germline trimming cut 4 bases from V and 4 bases from J; bases unmatched to any gene: 2. Germline assignment: CDR1 SGHAT and CDR2 FQNNGV. CDR3 amino acids: CASSSQGGTEAFF. The CDR3 region has the DNA TGTGCCAGCAGCTCACAGGGGGGCACTGAAGCTTTCTTT.

CDR3 bases: TGTGCCAGCAGCCTTTGGACAGCTAGCTACGAGCAGTACTTC. Its translation is CASSLWTASYEQYF. The chain is built from TRBV7-3 and TRBJ2-7, with D maybe TRBD1 (6 bases). Germline V gene sequence: CDR1 SGHTA, CDR2 FQGTGA. V was shortened by 5 bases and J by 3 bases, with 14 bases between the two germline ends. There are 14 residues in the CDR3.

This rearrangement joins TRBV5-4 to TRBJ1-2; TRBD1 aligns across 7 bases. CDR1 and CDR2 from the germline V gene are SGHNT and YYREEE (reference sequence). V lost 7 bases to trimming and J lost 5 bases; unmatched junction nucleotides: 11. CDR3 length: 14 amino acids. CDR3 loop: CASHPPQGGYGYTF. CDR3 nucleotides: TGTGCCAGCCATCCCCCCCAGGGGGGATATGGCTACACCTTC.

V is TRBV5-1 and J is TRBJ1-1; D is undetermined. Trimming removed 0 bases from V and 7 bases from J, with 10 bases in between. Looked up from germline, CDR1 is SGHRS and CDR2 is YFSETQ. The CDR3 is 13 amino acids. The CDR3 nucleotides are TGCGCCAGCAGCTTGGACGACACCGGTGAAGCTTTCTTT. Its translation is CASSLDDTGEAFF.

The count of this clone is one. The chain joins TRBV19 to TRBJ1-2; D is possibly TRBD1 (5 bases). The germline V and J ends were trimmed by 7 bases and 8 bases, with 26 bases remaining between them. This CDR3 contains 16 residues. Germline values: CDR1 LNHDA, CDR2 SQIVND (reference sequence). CDR3 protein: CASTRASPGGFRGYTF. CDR3 DNA: TGTGCCAGTACTCGGGCATCCCCGGGGGGTTTTCGGGGCTACACCTTC.

This sequence joins TRBV2 and TRBJ1-2, with 10 bases fitting TRBD1. This CDR3 region has 15 residues. The ends lost 3 bases at V and 4 bases at J; junction bases unmatched: 5. CDR1 is SNHLY, CDR2 FYNNEI, per germline. This CDR3 reads CASSEGQGIGYGYTF. CDR3 nucleotide sequence: TGTGCCAGCAGTGAGGGACAGGGGATCGGCTATGGCTACACCTTC. The whole variable domain, remainder taken from reference TRBV2 and TRBJ1-2, is EPEVTQTPSHQVTQMGQEVILRCVPISNHLYFYWYRQILGQKVEFLVSFYNNEISEKSEIFDDQFSVERPDGSNFTLKIRSTKLEDSAMYFCASSEGQGIGYGYTFGSGTRLTVV.